This TCR beta chain was found in a study of T cells in Graves' hyperthyroidism and ophthalmopathy. Findings of the study overall: Blood also showed most of the thyroid clonotypes that were expanded above 0.001. A model built on 13 V-J features separated ophthalmopathy from stable hyperthyroidism. Onset of ophthalmopathy came a median 6.5 months after the model predicted it.

The CDR3 runs to 13 residues. CDR1 is MNHEY, CDR2 SVGAGI, per germline. V was clipped by 6 bases and J by 5 bases, with 11 bases between them. The TCR beta CDR3 regions underwent amplification using RNA transcripts as the source. First-round RT-PCR targeting the TCR CDR3 was performed with the HTBI primer set. TCRdb itself ran the multiplex PCR reads through MiXCR, one entry per CDR3 protein. Counted here are approximately 510,000 distinct CDR3 sequences, 40% to 50% occurring once; the ten biggest clones make up about 40%. Comment on this clonotype: As yet, its antigen is unknown.

Clinical symptoms, serum thyroxine, TRAb, thyroid ultrasound and orbital computed tomography informed diagnoses. The TCR originated in an adult woman with Graves' disease, either hyperthyroidism or ophthalmopathy (not recorded which). This rearrangement joins TRBV6-5 to TRBJ1-5, with D maybe TRBD1 (5 bases). Source material: peripheral blood or thyroid tissue (not recorded which). For the CDR3, the DNA is TGTGCCAGCAGCAGGGTGAGTCATCAGCCCCAGCATTTT. It is translated as CASSRVSHQPQHF.